What follows is one T cell receptor beta chain and its context. Its matching antigen is unknown. V lost 5 bases to trimming and J lost 3 bases, with 13 bases between them. Germline loops: CDR1 SGHTA, CDR2 FQGNSA. The length of the CDR3 is 14 residues. This sample stems from a study of cytomegalovirus exposure and HLA in healthy donors. Study as a whole: The same platform as the approximately 670 first-cohort repertoires was used for the 95 to 150 validation repertoires, a later analysis reported. Whole-study findings and limits: It was found in a later analysis that first-cohort TCR clusters tended to co-occur in the approximately 130 validation repertoires. High specificity and sensitivity for cytomegalovirus status were reported for the classifier. TCR sequences were mostly rare, though some public TCRs occurred in many donors.

The repertoire was sequenced with immunoSEQ multiplex PCR; TCRdb's copy has only in-frame clones and lacks some. The data contain roughly 50,000 clones, roughly 87% of them seen just once; the ten biggest clones take up about 8.8%. Sequencing was done on a sample of PBMCs. The receptor was derived from a woman aged 18-29 years in good health and CMV-seropositive. The chain has TRBV7-2 and TRBJ1-1; possible D gene TRBD1, 6 bases. The chain's CDR3 is CASSTTGWDTEAFF. The CDR3 region has the DNA TGTGCCAGCAGCACCACAGGGTGGGACACTGAAGCTTTCTTT.